The next 13 T cell receptor beta chains were all read from a single sample in a study of early T cells in non-severe SARS-CoV-2 infection (dated by TCRdb to about 2021). Library creation used 5' RACE. Data came from a NextSeq 500. Using fastp at Q25 and MiXCR, TCRdb reprocessed the public reads and kept productive beta chains. Each record represents a unique CDR3 protein, reported with the most common genes and DNA among its rows. The sample profile shows 95,000 to 150,000 distinct CDR3 sequences; about 15% of them were found once. The ten largest make up about a fifth of the sample. The sample was whole blood. Source of these receptors: an adult who was a healthcare worker with PCR-confirmed SARS-CoV-2 infection or an uninfected control (not recorded which).

This clonotype was counted only a few times. The rearrangement uses TRBV4-1 and TRBJ1-2; possible D gene TRBD1, 6 bases. The CDR3 contains 16 residues. CDR1 is MGHRA and CDR2 is YSYEKL in the germline V gene. Trimming shortened V by 1 base and J by 5 bases, and 17 bases separated the two germline ends. The CDR3 is CASSQGPGARWYGYTF. CDR3 nucleotide sequence: TGCGCCAGCAGCCAAGGACCGGGGGCGCGATGGTATGGCTACACCTTC.

This clonotype turned up a few times. This chain connects TRBV4-1 to TRBJ2-5; D is unclear. The CDR3 has 13 residues. Germline V gene lookup returns CDR1 MGHRA and CDR2 YSYEKL. V lost 4 bases to trimming and J lost 1 base, with 7 bases between them. CDR3 region: CASSPVSQETQYF. The CDR3 nucleotides read TGCGCCAGCAGCCCGGTGAGCCAAGAGACCCAGTACTTC.

In this sample, this clonotype turned up a few times. The chain uses TRBV20-1 and TRBJ2-7; D not certain. Germline CDR1 reads DFQATT; CDR2 reads SNEGSKA (reference sequence). This CDR3 spans 12 amino acids. V lost 3 bases, J lost 3 bases, and 9 bases lay in between. Here the CDR3 reads CSARVSHYEQYF. The CDR3, as DNA: TGCAGTGCTAGGGTGAGTCACTACGAGCAGTACTTC.

Notes on this clonotype: Relative to the germline gene, one junction end is altered; a read error may explain this. The chain combines TRBV7-9 with TRBJ1-4; D gene unclear. CDR3 length: 11 residues. Germline CDR1 reads SEHNR; CDR2 reads FQNEAQ (reference sequence). CDR3 in DNA: TGTGCCAACAGCTTAGGCTCAAAACTGTTTTTT. It specifies CANSLGSKLFF.

The CDR3 coding sequence is TGTGCCAGCAGCCGTCTAGGTCCGGTCAATGAGCAGTTCTTC. As protein: CASSRLGPVNEQFF. The rearrangement joins TRBV3-1 to TRBJ2-1, with D unresolved. V lost 4 bases and J lost 6, with 13 bases in between. The CDR3 has 14 amino acids. The germline V gene encodes CDR1 LGHDT and CDR2 YNNKEL (reference sequence).

The chain has TRBV6-2 or TRBV6-3 and TRBJ1-4; D might be TRBD1 (5 bases). In germline, CDR1 is MNHEY, CDR2 SVGEGT. This CDR3 region has 13 residues. Trimming pared 11 bases from V and 0 bases from J, leaving 10 bases between. In DNA form, the CDR3 reads TGTGCCGCTCGACAGACAACTAATGAAAAACTGTTTTTT. It codes for CAARQTTNEKLFF.

This clonotype came up many times. The V gene is TRBV4-1, the J gene TRBJ2-5; D remains ambiguous. The CDR3 totals 14 residues. Germline CDR1 MGHRA, CDR2 YSYEKL. Trimming removed 1 base from V and 5 bases from J, with 11 bases in between. CDR3 in DNA: TGCGCCAGCAGCCAAGTTGAGCAGACGGAGACCCAGTACTTC. Amino acid sequence: CASSQVEQTETQYF.

The sample holds a few counts of this clonotype. The rearrangement links TRBV19 to TRBJ2-1; perhaps D is TRBD1 or TRBD2 (5 bases each). Trimming removed 5 bases at V and 5 bases at J, with 10 bases between. The germline V gene encodes CDR1 LNHDA and CDR2 SQIVND (reference sequence). The CDR3 totals 13 residues. The CDR3 DNA reads TGTGCCAGTAGTGGGCAGGGACACAATGAGCAGTTCTTC. This codes for CASSGQGHNEQFF.

This clonotype was detected a few times. The chain uses TRBV25-1 and TRBJ1-5, with no clear D. The CDR3 loop spans 14 amino acids. V was cut by 5 bases and J by 2 bases, with 10 bases left in between. The germline CDR1 and CDR2 sequences are MGHDK and SYGVNS. The CDR3 is CASSPGSGNQPQHF. The CDR3 region has the DNA TGTGCCAGCAGTCCCGGGTCGGGCAATCAGCCCCAGCATTTT.

At least ten counts were recorded for this clonotype. The gene calls are TRBV10-3 and TRBJ2-3, with D possibly TRBD1 on 8 matching bases. Germline assignment: CDR1 ENHRY and CDR2 SYGVKD. The CDR3 loop spans 17 amino acids. Trimming stripped 0 bases from V and 4 bases from J, with 17 bases between. The CDR3 sequence: CAISESAGQGGADTQYF. The CDR3 DNA reads TGTGCCATCAGTGAGTCCGCCGGACAGGGAGGGGCAGATACGCAGTATTTT.

This clonotype appeared many times. This rearrangement joins TRBV6-2 or TRBV6-3 to TRBJ2-1; possibly TRBD2 for D (6 bases). V lost 0 bases, J lost 13 bases, and 16 bases lay in between. This CDR3 comprises 14 residues. The germline gives CDR1 MNHEY, CDR2 SVGEGT. DNA for the CDR3: TGTGCCAGCAGTTACTCGATTTCTTTTGCGGGACAGTTCTTC. Protein sequence: CASSYSISFAGQFF.

The chain joins TRBV6-5 to TRBJ2-2; D possibly uses TRBD1 or TRBD2 (5 bases each). Germline V lookup: CDR1 MNHEY, CDR2 SVGAGI. The ends were cut back, 7 bases at V and 7 bases at J, with 19 bases in the middle. CDR3 length equals 15 residues. The CDR3 spells CASTNRGRVDGELFF. The CDR3 bases are TGTGCCAGCACTAACCGGGGCAGGGTTGACGGGGAGCTGTTTTTT.

In this sample, this clonotype turned up a few times. The gene calls are TRBV29-1 and TRBJ1-2; D call uncertain. From germline, CDR1 is SQVTM and CDR2 ANQGSEA. Deletions cut 3 bases from V and 4 bases from J, with 9 bases between. The CDR3 sequence is 12 residues long. The CDR3 DNA follows: TGCAGCGTTGACACCAGTCGCTATGGCTACACCTTC. Its protein is CSVDTSRYGYTF.